This section outlines one T cell receptor beta chain sequence together with its context. This entry comes from a study of CD8+CD57+ T cells in acquired aplastic anemia. Genomic DNA was employed as the template in profiling TCR beta VDJ and CDR3. Each CDR3 protein gets one entry after TCRdb re-called the reads with MiXCR. This table has more than 150,000 distinct CDR3 sequences, around three fifths appearing once. Germline values: CDR1 SEHNR, CDR2 FQNEAQ (reference sequence). V dropped 5 bases and J dropped 7; count of bases not matched to a gene: 7. The CDR3 is 14 amino acids. This clonotype was sampled from a human donor with severe aplastic anemia or a healthy control (not recorded which). The gene calls are TRBV7-9 and TRBJ1-4; 7 bases are shared with TRBD1. The sequenced sample consisted of sorted CD4+, CD8+, or CD8+CD57+ T cells (not recorded which) from PBMCs. CDR3: CASSPTGVGEKLFF. In nucleotides, the CDR3 is TGTGCCAGCAGCCCCACAGGGGTAGGTGAAAAACTGTTTTTT.